This record looks at one T cell receptor (beta chain) sequence and its context. The antigen it binds to is not known. At one end the junction does not follow the germline gene, possibly because of a read error. This record belongs to a study of T cell changes during pregnancy in multiple sclerosis (dated by TCRdb to about 2019). A note on the overall study: The study looked at changes in the T cell repertoire across pregnancy in women with multiple sclerosis.

As encoded in the germline V gene (reference sequence), CDR1 is SSHAT while CDR2 is FNYEAQ. The CDR3 sequence holds 15 residues, the cysteine and phenylalanine included. CDR3 DNA is the only sequence kept; it has 45 bases, read in frame from the first base. The library was made by the immunoSEQ multiplex PCR assay. TCRdb obtained this table from immuneACCESS and retained in-frame rearrangements with V and J assigned. These tables miss some clones; where compared with another copy, unresolved V genes account for less than half of the shortfall, and the remainder is unexplained. The table for this sample lists 78,000 or so clones; around 92% of them were counted only once. Jointly, the top ten make up around 1.4% of the sample.

This TCR was recovered from a female donor with multiple sclerosis, enrolled in a pregnancy study. This sequence uses TRBV7-7 and TRBJ2-5; the central 7 bases match TRBD2. The sample consisted of peripheral blood, taken before pregnancy. The nucleotide sequence is TGTGCTAGCAGCTCATCAGCGGGGTGGCAAGAGACCCAGTACTTC. Translated, it gives CASSSSAGWQETQYF.